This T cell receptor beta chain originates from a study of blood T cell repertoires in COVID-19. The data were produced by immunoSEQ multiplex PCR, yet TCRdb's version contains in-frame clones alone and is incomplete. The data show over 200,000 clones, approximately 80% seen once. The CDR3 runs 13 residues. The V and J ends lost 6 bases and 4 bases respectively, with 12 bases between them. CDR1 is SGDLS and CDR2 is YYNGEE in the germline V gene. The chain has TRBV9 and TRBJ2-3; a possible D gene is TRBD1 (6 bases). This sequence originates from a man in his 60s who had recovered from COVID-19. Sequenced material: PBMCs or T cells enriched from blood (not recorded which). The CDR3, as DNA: TGTGCCAGCACCGGCAGGGGTGCAGATACGCAGTATTTT. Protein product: CASTGRGADTQYF.